This T cell receptor (beta chain) was observed in a study of blood T cell repertoires in COVID-19. Study overall: Collection of acute and convalescent COVID-19 samples took place in the United States, Italy and Spain. Sources were T cells, B-cell-depleted T cells, or PBMCs; the material itself was cDNA or gDNA.

In the original workflow: Amplification of reference gene primers was used by the study to estimate nucleated cell counts. The repertoire was sequenced with immunoSEQ multiplex PCR; TCRdb's copy has only in-frame clones and lacks some. For V, J and clone size, that table is used; D and trimming come from the DNA. The sample contains fewer than 250,000 clones, roughly nine tenths of which appear only once. CDR1 and CDR2 (germline): LNHDA, SQIVND (reference sequence). The length of the CDR3 is 14 residues. V lost 3 bases and J lost 5; bases outside the gene matches: 5. The clonotype was recovered from a man aged 30 to 39 with acute or convalescent COVID-19. The genes are TRBV19 and TRBJ2-5; 8 nucleotides line up with TRBD1. Sequencing input: peripheral blood. CDR3 bases: TGTGCCAGTAGTATGACAGGGGCGAGCGAGACCCAGTACTTC. Translation: CASSMTGASETQYF.